This T cell receptor (beta chain) was sequenced for a study of T cell responses to AZD1222 COVID-19 vaccine. Assay used: immunoSEQ multiplex PCR; TCRdb lists only in-frame clones, some missing. The data contain roughly 110,000 clones, about 89% of them seen just once; the ten biggest clones take up roughly 4.7%. Sample: peripheral blood, taken on day 0 of AZD1222 vaccination. The clonotype was recovered from an adult in good health.

CDR3 protein: CASSYGQPNTEAFF. CDR3 in DNA: TGTGCCAGCAGTTACGGGCAGCCGAACACTGAAGCTTTCTTT. This chain connects TRBV6-5 to TRBJ1-1; unclear D gene. Trimming left V 2 bases short and J 1 base short, with 8 bases between. The CDR3 totals 14 residues. CDR1 MNHEY and CDR2 SVGAGI come from the germline V gene.